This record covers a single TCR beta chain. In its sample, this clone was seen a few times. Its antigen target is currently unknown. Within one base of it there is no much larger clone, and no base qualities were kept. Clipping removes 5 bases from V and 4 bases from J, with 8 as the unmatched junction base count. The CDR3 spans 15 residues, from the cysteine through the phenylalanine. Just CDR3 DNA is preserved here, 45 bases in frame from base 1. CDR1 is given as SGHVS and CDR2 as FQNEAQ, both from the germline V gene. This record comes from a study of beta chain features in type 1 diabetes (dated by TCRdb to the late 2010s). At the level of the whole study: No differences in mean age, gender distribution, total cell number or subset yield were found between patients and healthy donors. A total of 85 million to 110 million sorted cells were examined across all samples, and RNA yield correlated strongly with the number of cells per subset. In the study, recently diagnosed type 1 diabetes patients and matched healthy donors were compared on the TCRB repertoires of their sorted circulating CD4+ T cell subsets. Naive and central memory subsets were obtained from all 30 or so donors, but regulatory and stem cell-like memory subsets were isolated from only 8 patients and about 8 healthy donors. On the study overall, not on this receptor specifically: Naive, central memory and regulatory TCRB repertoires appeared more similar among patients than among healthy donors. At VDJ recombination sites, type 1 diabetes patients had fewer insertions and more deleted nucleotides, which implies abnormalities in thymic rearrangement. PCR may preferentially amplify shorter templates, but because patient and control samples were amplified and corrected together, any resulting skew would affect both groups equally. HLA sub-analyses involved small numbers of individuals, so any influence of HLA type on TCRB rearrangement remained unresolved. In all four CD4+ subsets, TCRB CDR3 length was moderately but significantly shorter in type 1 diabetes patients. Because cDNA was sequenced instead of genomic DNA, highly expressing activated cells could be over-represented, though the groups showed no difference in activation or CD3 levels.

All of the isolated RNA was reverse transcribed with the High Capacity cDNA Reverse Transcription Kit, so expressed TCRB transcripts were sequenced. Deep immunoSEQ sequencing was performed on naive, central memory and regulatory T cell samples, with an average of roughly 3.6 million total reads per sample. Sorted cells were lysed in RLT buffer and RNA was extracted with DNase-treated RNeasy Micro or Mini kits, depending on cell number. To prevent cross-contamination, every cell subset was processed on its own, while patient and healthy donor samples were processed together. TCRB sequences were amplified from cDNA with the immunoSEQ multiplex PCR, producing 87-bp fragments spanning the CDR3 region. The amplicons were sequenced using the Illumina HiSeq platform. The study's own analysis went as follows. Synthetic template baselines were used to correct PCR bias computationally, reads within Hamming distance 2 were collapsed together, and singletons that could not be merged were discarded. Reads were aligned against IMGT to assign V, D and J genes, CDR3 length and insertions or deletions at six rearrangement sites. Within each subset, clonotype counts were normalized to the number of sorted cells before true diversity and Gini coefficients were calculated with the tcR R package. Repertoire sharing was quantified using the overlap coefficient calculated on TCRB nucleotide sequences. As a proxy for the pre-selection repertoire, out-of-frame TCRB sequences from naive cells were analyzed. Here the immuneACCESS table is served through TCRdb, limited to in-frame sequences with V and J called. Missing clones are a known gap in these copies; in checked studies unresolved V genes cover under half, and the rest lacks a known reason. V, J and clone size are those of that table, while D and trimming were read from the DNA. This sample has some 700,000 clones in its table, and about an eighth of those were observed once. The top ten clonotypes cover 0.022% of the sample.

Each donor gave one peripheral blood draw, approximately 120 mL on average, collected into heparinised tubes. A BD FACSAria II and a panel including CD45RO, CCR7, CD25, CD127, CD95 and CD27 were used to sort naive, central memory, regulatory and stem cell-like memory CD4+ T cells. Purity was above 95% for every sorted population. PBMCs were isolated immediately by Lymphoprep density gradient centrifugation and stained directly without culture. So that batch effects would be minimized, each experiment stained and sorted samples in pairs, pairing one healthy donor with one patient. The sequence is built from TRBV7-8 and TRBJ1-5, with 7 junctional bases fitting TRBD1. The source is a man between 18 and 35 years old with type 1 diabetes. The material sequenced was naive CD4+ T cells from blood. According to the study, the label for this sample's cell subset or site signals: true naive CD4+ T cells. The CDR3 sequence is CASSQWTGPNQPQHF. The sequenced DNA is TGTGCCAGCAGCCAATGGACAGGACCGAATCAGCCCCAGCATTTT.